Below, 9 T cell receptor beta chains from the same sample are listed, as sequenced in a study of early T cells in non-severe SARS-CoV-2 infection. TCRdb re-called the 5' RACE reads through MiXCR, storing one row per CDR3 protein. The repertoire holds over 90,000 distinct CDR3 sequences, roughly 12% seen once, with about 4.6% in the top ten. Sequenced material: whole blood, taken at baseline. The receptors here all came from an adult who was a healthcare worker with PCR-confirmed SARS-CoV-2 infection or an uninfected control (not recorded which).

At least ten counts were recorded for this clonotype. The V and J genes are TRBV2 and TRBJ2-1; 8 positions match TRBD2. Germline assignment: CDR1 SNHLY and CDR2 FYNNEI. The CDR3 has 15 amino acids. With 2 bases clipped from V and 8 bases from J, the junction kept 8 bases outside the gene matches. DNA of the CDR3: TGTGCCAGCAGTGAACTGGGACTAGTAGAGCATGAGCAGTTCTTC. As protein: CASSELGLVEHEQFF.

This clonotype was counted between two and nine times. This CDR3 reads CASSLGQGAFNSPLHF. CDR3 in DNA: TGTGCCAGCAGTTTAGGACAGGGGGCTTTTAATTCACCCCTCCACTTT. The V call is TRBV28, the J call TRBJ1-6; 11 nucleotides agree with TRBD1. The CDR3 has 16 residues. Germline V lookup: CDR1 MDHEN, CDR2 SYDVKM. The junction had 3 bases not matched to a gene; V was cut back by 2 bases and J by 6 bases.

This clonotype showed up just a few times. The chain couples TRBV3-1 to TRBJ2-5; perhaps D is TRBD1 or TRBD2 (5 bases each). V was clipped by 5 bases and J by 3 bases, with 10 bases between them. Per the germline V gene, CDR1 is LGHDT and CDR2 is YNNKEL (reference sequence). CDR3 length: 13 amino acids. The CDR3 region has the DNA TGTGCCAGCAGCGGCCGGGACGAAGAGACCCAGTACTTC. Translated, it gives CASSGRDEETQYF.

In this sample, this clonotype turned up a few times. This sequence joins TRBV28 and TRBJ2-7; unclear D gene. The CDR3 length is 11 residues. V was clipped by 1 base and J by 4 bases, with 2 bases between them. Per germline, CDR1 MDHEN and CDR2 SYDVKM. The CDR3: CASSLYYEQYF. The CDR3 DNA reads as TGTGCCAGCAGTTTATATTACGAGCAGTACTTC.

V usage is TRBV11-3 and J usage is TRBJ2-5; D uncertain. Trimming removed 5 bases from V and 5 bases from J, with 6 bases in between. Germline CDR1 and CDR2: SGHNT and YENEEA. The CDR3 sequence is 11 residues long. The CDR3 loop is CASSATETQYF. CDR3 bases: TGTGCCAGCAGCGCCACCGAGACCCAGTACTTC.

This sequence joins TRBV28 and TRBJ2-5, with TRBD1 as a possible D gene (7 bases). CDR1 MDHEN and CDR2 SYDVKM come from the germline V gene. The CDR3 consists of 15 residues. Deletions cut 2 bases from V and 3 bases from J, with 13 bases between. CDR3 sequence (DNA): TGTGCCAGCAGTTTACGGGGGACAGCCGAAGAGACCCAGTACTTC. This sequence encodes CASSLRGTAEETQYF.

This clonotype appeared a few times. CDR3 in amino acids: CASSLVVAGGFSYNEQFF. The DNA of the CDR3 is TGTGCCAGCAGCTTAGTGGTAGCGGGGGGCTTTTCCTACAATGAGCAGTTCTTC. The V gene is TRBV7-9, the J gene TRBJ2-1; 10 nucleotides align to TRBD2. The CDR3 runs 18 residues. Losses at the gene ends were 1 base for V and 1 base for J; bases not matched to a gene: 7. The germline gives CDR1 SEHNR, CDR2 FQNEAQ (reference sequence).

In regard to this clonotype: Germline is not matched at one junction end, which may reflect a read error. V and J are TRBV4-1 and TRBJ1-4; 8 nucleotides line up with TRBD1. CDR3 length: 15 amino acids. Germline CDR1 is MGHRA and CDR2 is YSYEKL. DNA of the CDR3: TGCGCCAGCAGCCAAGATATTGGACAGGGTGAAAAACTGTTATTC. It is translated as CASSQDIGQGEKLLF.

A few counts support this clonotype. The V gene is TRBV12-3 or TRBV12-4, the J gene TRBJ2-1; 8 positions match TRBD2. This CDR3 has 15 amino acids. Unmatched junction bases numbered 7, after V lost 4 bases and J lost 5 bases. In nucleotides, the CDR3 is TGTGCCAGCAGTTCGAGGCGGGAGGAAGACAATGAGCAGTTCTTC. Its translation is CASSSRREEDNEQFF.